The next 29 T cell receptor beta chains were all read from a single sample in a study of cytomegalovirus exposure and HLA in healthy donors. The study ran its PCR with 60 Vbeta and 13 Jbeta primers. Clones were sequenced by immunoSEQ multiplex PCR, and TCRdb holds only the in-frame ones, with some missing. The table has fewer than 200,000 clones, around nine tenths seen once. Specimen: PBMCs. Receptor source: a woman aged 30 to 39 in good health and CMV-seronegative.

This chain links TRBV11-2 with TRBJ2-1; D might be TRBD1 (5 bases). CDR1 SGHAT and CDR2 FQNNGV come from the germline V gene. Trimming left V 9 bases short and J 7 bases short, with 16 bases between. This CDR3 region has 13 residues. The CDR3 is CASAQNRGNEQFF. The DNA of the CDR3 is TGTGCCAGTGCTCAGAATAGGGGTAATGAGCAGTTCTTC.

The chain has TRBV6-5 and TRBJ2-5; 10 bases agree with TRBD2. The CDR3 runs to 15 residues. The J segment lost 1 base and the V segment lost 5 bases, leaving 4 bases of the junction unmatched. The germline gives CDR1 MNHEY, CDR2 SVGAGI. CDR3 in DNA: TGTGCCAGCAGTCCAGCGGGAGGGACCCAAGAGACCCAGTACTTC. Translating gives CASSPAGGTQETQYF.

V and J are TRBV5-1 and TRBJ2-3; D is possibly TRBD1 (7 bases). The CDR3 loop spans 15 amino acids. The germline CDR1 and CDR2 sequences are SGHRS and YFSETQ. Trimming left V 2 bases short and J 2 bases short, with 12 bases between. CDR3 sequence: CASSFQEGATDTQYF. CDR3 DNA sequence: TGCGCCAGCAGCTTCCAGGAGGGGGCCACAGATACGCAGTATTTT.

The chain uses TRBV6-5 and TRBJ2-7; the D is unclear. CDR1 is MNHEY and CDR2 is SVGAGI in the germline V gene. V was trimmed by 8 bases and J by 2 bases, leaving 13 bases between them. The length of the CDR3 is 13 residues. This chain's CDR3 is CASLRVSPYEQYF. The CDR3 nucleotides read TGTGCCAGCCTCCGGGTGAGTCCCTACGAGCAGTACTTC.

The chain employs TRBV5-6 and TRBJ1-3, with D possibly TRBD1 on 5 matching bases. The CDR3 extends over 14 amino acids. The V and J ends lost 4 bases and 2 bases respectively, with 10 bases between them. Looked up from germline, CDR1 is SGHDT and CDR2 is YYEEEE. Here the CDR3 reads CASSHGGAGNTIYF. The DNA of the CDR3 is TGTGCCAGCAGCCATGGGGGGGCTGGAAACACCATATATTTT.

The chain links TRBV29-1 to TRBJ2-7; possibly TRBD1 for D (6 bases). From germline, CDR1 is SQVTM and CDR2 ANQGSEA. The CDR3 is made up of 12 amino acids. V was pared by 7 bases and J by 2 bases, with 12 bases between. Here the CDR3 reads CSGQDGPYEQYF. In DNA, the CDR3 is TGCAGCGGACAGGATGGCCCCTACGAGCAGTACTTC.

The V gene is TRBV6-1, the J gene TRBJ2-5; the D is unclear. Trimming took 2 bases from V and 2 from J, leaving 12 bases between them. The CDR3 covers 15 residues. Germline CDR1 MNHNS, CDR2 SASEGT. The CDR3: CASSETESRQETQYF. As DNA, the CDR3 is TGTGCCAGCAGTGAAACCGAGTCCAGGCAAGAGACCCAGTACTTC.

The rearrangement uses TRBV6-1 and TRBJ2-5; 7 positions agree with TRBD1. The assigned J gene may be wrong: the sequence end matches TRBJ2-7 better. Germline CDR1 reads MNHNS; CDR2 reads SASEGT. CDR3 length: 16 residues. The CDR3 loop reads CASSEATGVPSYEQYF. The CDR3 DNA reads TGTGCCAGCAGTGAGGCTACAGGGGTACCCTCCTACGAGCAGTACTTC.

The J gene is TRBJ2-7, the V gene TRBV10-1, with no clear D. Trimming removed 3 bases from V and 9 bases from J, with 18 bases in between. This CDR3 has 14 amino acids. CDR1 is WNHNN, CDR2 SYGVQD, per germline (reference sequence). CDR3 protein: CASSDGDLSRRQYF. The DNA of the CDR3 is TGCGCCAGCAGTGACGGCGATCTTTCTCGGAGGCAGTACTTC.

This clone has just one count. The rearrangement joins TRBV6-6 to TRBJ2-7; perhaps TRBD1 as D (6 bases). The CDR3 consists of 14 residues. Trimming left V 6 bases short and J 2 bases short, with 14 bases between. The germline V gene encodes CDR1 MNHNY and CDR2 SVGAGI (reference sequence). The CDR3 bases are TGTGCCAGCAGAAAACCCGGACAGACCTACGAGCAGTACTTC. This sequence encodes CASRKPGQTYEQYF.

V gene TRBV19 combines with J gene TRBJ2-5, with 12 bases that match TRBD2. This CDR3 is built from 15 residues. The trim removed 4 bases at V and 4 bases at J, leaving 4 bases unmatched. Germline CDR1 LNHDA, CDR2 SQIVND (reference sequence). DNA for the CDR3: TGTGCCAGTAGTACCTCACTAGCGGGGGGAGAGACCCAGTACTTC. It specifies CASSTSLAGGETQYF.

The chain combines TRBV7-3 with TRBJ2-5, with a possible D match to TRBD2 (7 bases). Trimming removed 5 bases from V and 5 bases from J, with 15 bases in between. This CDR3 has 14 amino acids. Germline lookup yields CDR1 SGHTA and CDR2 FQGTGA. CDR3 nucleotides: TGTGCCAGCAGCCCGAGGGGGGGTGAGGAGACCCAGTACTTC. This codes for CASSPRGGEETQYF.

The chain uses TRBV10-1 and TRBJ1-5; D remains ambiguous. Germline lookup yields CDR1 WNHNN and CDR2 SYGVQD (reference sequence). There are 16 residues in the CDR3. V lost 2 bases and J 3 bases, leaving 14 bases between the germline ends. The CDR3, as DNA: TGCGCCAGCAGTGAGGGAAGTGGGAGGCACAATCAGCCCCAGCATTTT. The encoded protein is CASSEGSGRHNQPQHF.

The V call is TRBV30, the J call TRBJ1-1; TRBD1 matches at 11 bases. J lost 5 bases, V lost 4 bases, and 9 bases had no gene match. Germline V gives CDR1 GTSNPN, CDR2 SVGIG (reference sequence). CDR3 length: 15 residues. The CDR3 region is CAWNPIGQGATEAFF. The CDR3 nucleotides are TGTGCCTGGAACCCAATCGGACAGGGGGCTACTGAAGCTTTCTTT.

The chain uses TRBV11-2 and TRBJ2-7; perhaps TRBD1 as D (6 bases). Germline loops: CDR1 SGHAT, CDR2 FQNNGV. The CDR3 contains 15 residues. Between the trimmed V and J ends, which lost 6 bases and 4 bases, there was a span of 19 bases. In DNA form, the CDR3 reads TGTGCCAGCAGGAGACCGGGACAAAGATCATACGAGCAGTACTTC. This codes for CASRRPGQRSYEQYF.

The chain recombines TRBV27 with TRBJ2-7; TRBD1 agrees at 8 bases. Germline CDR1 and CDR2: MNHEY and SMNVEV (reference sequence). J gave up 6 bases and V 6 bases, and 10 bases lay outside the gene matches. The CDR3 loop spans 14 amino acids. CDR3 DNA: TGTGCCAGCAGCCCGGGACAGGTAGTTACCGAGCAGTACTTC. It translates to CASSPGQVVTEQYF.

The V gene is TRBV11-2, the J gene TRBJ2-7, with 9 bases identical to TRBD1. Germline CDR1 SGHAT, CDR2 FQNNGV. The CDR3 loop spans 15 amino acids. V was pared by 4 bases and J by 3 bases, with 7 bases of the junction left unmatched. The CDR3 reads CASSWIQTGGYEQYF. DNA for the CDR3: TGTGCCAGCAGCTGGATCCAGACAGGGGGCTACGAGCAGTACTTC.

The chain joins TRBV27 to TRBJ2-1, with 16 bases matching TRBD2. Germline values: CDR1 MNHEY, CDR2 SMNVEV (reference sequence). The CDR3 has 17 residues. Trimming cost V 7 bases and J 9 bases; bases outside gene matches: 12. DNA of the CDR3: TGTGCCAGCACTCCCCCGGGACTAGCGGGGGGGCTTGGTGAGCAGTTCTTC. Protein: CASTPPGLAGGLGEQFF.

Only a few counts were recorded for this clone. The CDR3 loop reads CASMTTGLTDTQYF. Written as DNA, the CDR3 is TGTGCCAGCATGACGACAGGGCTCACAGATACGCAGTATTTT. The chain is built from TRBV2 and TRBJ2-3, with 7 bases that match TRBD1. The V gene end was trimmed by 7 bases and the J gene end by 2 bases; junction bases not matched to a gene: 6. CDR1 is SNHLY and CDR2 is FYNNEI in the germline V gene. The CDR3 spans 14 residues.

This chain joins TRBV18 and TRBJ1-2, with TRBD1 identical over 8 bases. CDR3 length equals 14 residues. The V segment lost 0 bases and the J segment 8 bases; nucleotides outside the gene matches: 5. Germline assignment: CDR1 KGHSH and CDR2 LQKENI. As DNA, the CDR3 is TGTGCCAGCTCACCACCCCCAGGGGGCGTGGGCTACACCTTC. Protein product: CASSPPPGGVGYTF.

The rearrangement joins TRBV10-1 to TRBJ1-5; D not certain. CDR3 length: 16 residues. Germline V gene lookup returns CDR1 WNHNN and CDR2 SYGVQD (reference sequence). V was shortened by 6 bases and J by 5 bases, with 20 bases between the two germline ends. The CDR3 sequence is CASSEAGSLADQPQHF. In DNA form, the CDR3 reads TGCGCCAGCAGCGAAGCGGGATCCCTAGCGGATCAGCCCCAGCATTTT.

The chain joins TRBV6-6 to TRBJ1-5; a weak D match, TRBD1 (5 bases). V dropped 6 bases and J dropped 1 base, with 7 bases sitting between them. Germline V gene sequence: CDR1 MNHNY, CDR2 SVGAGI (reference sequence). The CDR3 loop spans 13 amino acids. The CDR3 protein is CASSRQSNQPQHF. The CDR3, as DNA: TGTGCCAGCAGCCGACAGAGCAATCAGCCCCAGCATTTT.

This clone was observed once. The chain is built from TRBV2 and TRBJ1-2; weak D call: TRBD1 (5 bases). Per the germline V gene, CDR1 is SNHLY and CDR2 is FYNNEI. V was pared by 7 bases and J by 4 bases, with 13 bases between. The CDR3 has 13 residues. The CDR3 DNA follows: TGTGCCAGCAAGTTTGGCAGGGCCTATGGCTACACCTTC. As protein: CASKFGRAYGYTF. The whole variable domain, remainder taken from reference TRBV2 and TRBJ1-2, is EPEVTQTPSHQVTQMGQEVILRCVPISNHLYFYWYRQILGQKVEFLVSFYNNEISEKSEIFDDQFSVERPDGSNFTLKIRSTKLEDSAMYFCASKFGRAYGYTFGSGTRLTVV.

V gene TRBV27 combines with J gene TRBJ2-2; D is ambiguous. The CDR3 totals 14 residues. V lost 9 bases and J 6 bases, leaving 17 bases between the germline ends. Germline V gives CDR1 MNHEY, CDR2 SMNVEV (reference sequence). The CDR3 sequence is CASSKAARAGELFF. The DNA of the CDR3 is TGTGCCAGTTCTAAGGCCGCTCGGGCCGGGGAGCTGTTTTTT.

V is TRBV27 and J is TRBJ1-5; no firm D call. Germline CDR1 MNHEY, CDR2 SMNVEV (reference sequence). Trimming cost V 4 bases and J 2 bases, with 21 bases left between them. CDR3 length: 18 amino acids. The CDR3 loop is CASSSIVTWGEGNQPQHF. The CDR3 coding sequence is TGTGCCAGCAGTTCCATTGTGACCTGGGGAGAGGGCAATCAGCCCCAGCATTTT.

V and J are TRBV18 and TRBJ2-7, with D possibly matching TRBD1 (6 bases). The V end was cut by 1 base, the J end by 1 base, with 8 bases between. Per the germline V gene, CDR1 is KGHSH and CDR2 is LQKENI. This CDR3 region has 14 residues. The CDR3 region has the DNA TGTGCCAGCTCACCACGACAGGTATCCTACGAGCAGTACTTC. This encodes CASSPRQVSYEQYF.

This chain links TRBV4-1 with TRBJ2-1; TRBD2 matches at 10 bases. The CDR3 runs to 16 residues. Germline V gene lookup returns CDR1 MGHRA and CDR2 YSYEKL. V shed 2 bases and J 9 bases; nucleotides not matched to a gene: 10. In DNA, the CDR3 is TGCGCCAGCAGCCAATTGGCGGGACTAGCGATGGTTGAGCAGTTCTTC. Its translation: CASSQLAGLAMVEQFF.

The chain couples TRBV10-3 to TRBJ1-1; 7 bases map to TRBD1. Germline lookup yields CDR1 ENHRY and CDR2 SYGVKD. With 3 bases clipped from V and 4 bases from J, the junction kept 5 bases outside the gene matches. There are 14 residues in the CDR3. For the CDR3, the DNA is TGTGCCATCAGTGAAGTGGGACAGTCCACTGAAGCTTTCTTT. Translated: CAISEVGQSTEAFF.

CDR3 sequence (DNA): TGTGCCAGCAGTTACTCGCGGGCATCAAACACTGAAGCTTTCTTT. Protein: CASSYSRASNTEAFF. The chain is built from TRBV6-5 and TRBJ1-1; the D is unclear. V lost 0 bases to trimming and J lost 2 bases, with 10 bases between them. CDR3 length equals 15 residues. The germline V gene encodes CDR1 MNHEY and CDR2 SVGAGI.